This T cell receptor (beta chain) was recorded in a study of cytomegalovirus exposure and HLA in healthy donors. This CDR3 spans 15 amino acids. Germline V gene lookup returns CDR1 MDHEN and CDR2 SYDVKM. With 1 base removed from V and 8 bases from J, the gap between germline ends came to 17 bases. Donors consisted of healthy bone marrow donors. This clone was counted between two and nine times. Use of 60 Vbeta and 13 Jbeta primers characterized the PCR. The method was immunoSEQ multiplex PCR; TCRdb's version includes in-frame clones alone and lacks a portion of them. The data contain 150,000 to 200,000 clones, around 62% of them singletons.

The chain employs TRBV28 and TRBJ1-2, with D perhaps matching TRBD1 (5 bases). This clonotype was sampled from a middle-aged man in good health and CMV-seronegative. Sequencing was performed on PBMCs. As DNA, the CDR3 is TGTGCCAGCAGTTTATTAGGCCCGAAAGGGGAAGGCTACACCTTC. Amino acid sequence: CASSLLGPKGEGYTF.